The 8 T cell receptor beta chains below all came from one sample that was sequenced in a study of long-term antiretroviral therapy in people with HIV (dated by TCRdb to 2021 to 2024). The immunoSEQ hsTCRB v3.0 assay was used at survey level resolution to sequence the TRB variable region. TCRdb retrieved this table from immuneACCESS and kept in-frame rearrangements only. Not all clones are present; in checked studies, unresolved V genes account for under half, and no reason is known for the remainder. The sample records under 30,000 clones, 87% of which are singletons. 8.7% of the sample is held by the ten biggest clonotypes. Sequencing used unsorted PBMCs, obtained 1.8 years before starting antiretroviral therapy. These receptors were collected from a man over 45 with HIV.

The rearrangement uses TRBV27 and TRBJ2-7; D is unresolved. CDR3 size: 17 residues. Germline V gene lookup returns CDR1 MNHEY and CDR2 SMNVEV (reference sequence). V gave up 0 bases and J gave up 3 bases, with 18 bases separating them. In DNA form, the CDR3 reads TGTGCCAGCAGTTTATCGCATGGCTCCCCACTTTTCTACGAGCAGTACTTC. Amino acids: CASSLSHGSPLFYEQYF.

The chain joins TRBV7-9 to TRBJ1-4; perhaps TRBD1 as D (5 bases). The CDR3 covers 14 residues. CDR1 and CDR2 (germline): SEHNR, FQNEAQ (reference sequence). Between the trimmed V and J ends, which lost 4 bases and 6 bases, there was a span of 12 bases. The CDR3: CASSSGWGDEKLFF. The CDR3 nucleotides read TGTGCCAGCAGCTCGGGGTGGGGCGATGAAAAACTGTTTTTT.

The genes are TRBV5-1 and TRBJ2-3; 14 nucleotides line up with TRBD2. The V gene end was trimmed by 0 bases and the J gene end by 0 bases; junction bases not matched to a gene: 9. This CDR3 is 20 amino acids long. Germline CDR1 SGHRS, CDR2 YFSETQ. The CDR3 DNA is TGCGCCAGCAGCTTGGTCACAGGGACTAGCGGGAGTTGGAGCACAGATACGCAGTATTTT. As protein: CASSLVTGTSGSWSTDTQYF.

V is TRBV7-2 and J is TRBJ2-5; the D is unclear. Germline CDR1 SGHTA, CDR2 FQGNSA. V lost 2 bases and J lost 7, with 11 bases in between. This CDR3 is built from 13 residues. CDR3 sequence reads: CASSLNHVGTQYF. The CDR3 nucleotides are TGTGCCAGCAGCTTAAATCATGTGGGGACCCAGTACTTC.

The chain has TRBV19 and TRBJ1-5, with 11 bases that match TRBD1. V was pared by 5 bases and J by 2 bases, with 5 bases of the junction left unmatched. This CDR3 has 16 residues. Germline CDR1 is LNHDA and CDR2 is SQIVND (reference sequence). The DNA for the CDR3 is TGTGCCAGTAGTCCCGGGACAGGGGGACGCAATCAGCCCCAGCATTTT. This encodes CASSPGTGGRNQPQHF. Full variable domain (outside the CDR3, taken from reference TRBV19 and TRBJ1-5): DGGITQSPKYLFRKEGQNVTLSCEQNLNHDAMYWYRQDPGQGLRLIYYSQIVNDFQKGDIAEGYSVSREKKESFPLTVTSAQKNPTAFYLCASSPGTGGRNQPQHFGDGTRLSIL.

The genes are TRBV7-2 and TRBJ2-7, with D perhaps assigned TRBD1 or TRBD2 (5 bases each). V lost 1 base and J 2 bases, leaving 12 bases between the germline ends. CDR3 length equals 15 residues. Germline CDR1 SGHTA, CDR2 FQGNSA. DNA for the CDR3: TGTGCCAGCAGCTTAGAGGGGACCGCGGCCTACGAGCAGTACTTC. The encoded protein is CASSLEGTAAYEQYF.

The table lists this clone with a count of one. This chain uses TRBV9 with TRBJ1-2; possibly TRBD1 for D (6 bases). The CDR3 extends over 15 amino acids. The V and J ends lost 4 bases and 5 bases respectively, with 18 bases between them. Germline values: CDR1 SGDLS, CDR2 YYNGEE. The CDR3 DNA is TGTGCCAGCAGCAGGGGGGGATCCGGGACTTATGGCTACACCTTC. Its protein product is CASSRGGSGTYGYTF.

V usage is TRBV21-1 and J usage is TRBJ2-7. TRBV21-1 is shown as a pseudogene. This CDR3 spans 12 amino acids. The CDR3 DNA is TGTGCCAGCAGCAAGGACGCCTACGAGCAGTACTTC. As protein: CASSKDAYEQYF.